This T cell receptor beta chain is from a study of T cells after yellow fever vaccination. About the research overall: Low-cell-number fractions underwent preparation using SMART-Seq v4 Ultra Low Input.

The CDR3 is made up of 18 amino acids. After removal of 4 bases from V and 1 base from J, the junction contained 10 bases not matched to a gene. Germline V gene lookup returns CDR1 MNHEY and CDR2 SMNVEV (reference sequence). This clonotype was observed many times. Its specificity is unknown. Study-level results: From the bulk population, abundant clonotypes could contaminate and appear within FACS-sorted repertoires. It was the secondary response that reached its peak faster, day 5 versus 15, but it was weaker.

In TCRdb, the 5' RACE reads were re-called with MiXCR into one record per CDR3 protein. This sample has some 30,000 distinct CDR3 sequences; 4% to 4.5% occur once, and the top ten carry less than 55%. The rearrangement uses TRBV27 and TRBJ2-1, with TRBD2 identical over 10 bases. The TCR was taken from a man aged 25-40 years who received the YFV17D yellow fever vaccine. Sequenced material: CD8+ T cells sorted from PBMCs, taken 5 days after the yellow fever booster vaccination. The CDR3 DNA is TGTGCCAGCAGTTCGTGGGCTAGCGGGAGTAAATCCTACAATGAGCAGTTCTTC. Encoded protein: CASSSWASGSKSYNEQFF.